The clone carrying this T cell receptor (beta chain) was counted a few times. Other DNA sequences in this specimen translate into the identical CDR3. This specimen comes from a study of beta chain features in type 1 diabetes. V was clipped by 0 bases and J by 8 bases, with 3 bases between them. In germline, CDR1 is SGHRS, CDR2 YFSETQ. The CDR3 has 11 amino acids. TCRB transcripts that were expressed got sequenced, as all of the isolated RNA had been reverse transcribed. The repertoire was sequenced with immunoSEQ multiplex PCR; TCRdb's copy has only in-frame clones and lacks some. In the table there are some 330,000 clones, 11% of which are singletons.

Material for sequencing was naive CD4+ T cells from blood. The chain has TRBV5-1 and TRBJ2-1, with D uncertain. The TCR comes from a woman in her thirties in good health. The CDR3, as DNA: TGCGCCAGCAGCTTGGCCGATGAGCAGTTCTTC. It encodes CASSLADEQFF.